The source of this T cell receptor (beta chain) is a study of CD8 T cells in Susac syndrome. General study results and limits: When the CD4+ T cell repertoires of patients with Susac syndrome were examined, they did not show any clonal expansion.

As concerns this clonotype: Antigen: not known.

Under recently defined diagnostic criteria, the patients with Susac syndrome qualified as having definite or probable disease. Reverse transcription used about 0.45 to 1 ug RNA and random hexamers. TCRdb used MiXCR to reprocess the immunoSEQ multiplex PCR reads, holding one entry per CDR3 protein. The data contain roughly 80,000 distinct CDR3 sequences, 85% to 95% of them singletons. This CDR3 has 11 residues. Germline CDR1 reads SGHDN; CDR2 reads FVKESK. Trimming removed 4 bases from V and 0 bases from J, with 0 bases in between. This clonotype was obtained from a human donor with Susac syndrome. The sequenced material came from CD4+ T cells from PBMCs. The V call is TRBV14, the J call TRBJ1-2; D not certain. DNA for the CDR3: TGTGCCAGCAGCCCTAACTATGGCTACACCTTC. It codes for CASSPNYGYTF.